Each of the 21 T cell receptor beta chains below was sequenced from the same sample in a study of blood T cells in healthy people across ages. A J-beta primer mix and a sample-barcoded 5' primer were used in a second PCR of about 7 to 12 cycles. TCRdb recomputed calls from the 5' RACE reads with MiXCR, one row per CDR3 protein. The sample contains some 1,000,000 distinct CDR3 sequences, about 23% of which appear only once. These data also formed part of another study, on T cells of mothers and their children.

The specimen sequenced was blood. The receptor source for this set is a girl aged 2 to 10 in good health.

A word on this clonotype: The junction departs from the called germline gene at one end, perhaps through a read error. CDR3 sequence reads: CSVGAGGAGAHVLTF. The CDR3 DNA reads TGCAGCGTTGGAGCAGGGGGCGCTGGGGCCCACGTCCTGACTTTC. This chain connects TRBV29-1 to TRBJ2-6; 8 bases line up with TRBD1. The CDR3 totals 15 residues. Germline V lookup: CDR1 SQVTM, CDR2 ANQGSEA.

This clonotype is a singleton in its sample. V gene TRBV20-1 combines with J gene TRBJ2-1, with D possibly matching TRBD2 (8 bases). Trimming removed 2 bases at V and 4 bases at J, with 12 bases between. In germline, CDR1 is DFQATT, CDR2 SNEGSKA (reference sequence). There are 14 residues in the CDR3. CDR3 sequence reads: CSARREGAYNEQFF. In nucleotides, the CDR3 is TGCAGTGCTAGACGGGAGGGGGCATACAATGAGCAGTTCTTC.

This clonotype was counted between two and nine times. As DNA, the CDR3 is TGCAGTGCCGAAGACATAACTACCCACTACGAGCAGTACTTC. This gives the protein CSAEDITTHYEQYF. V gene TRBV20-1 combines with J gene TRBJ2-7; D is unresolved. This CDR3 contains 14 residues. The ends were cut back, 6 bases at V and 3 bases at J, with 18 bases in the middle. The germline V gene has CDR1 DFQATT and CDR2 SNEGSKA (reference sequence).

Only a few counts were recorded for this clonotype. V gene TRBV12-3 or TRBV12-4 combines with J gene TRBJ2-1; 12 positions agree with TRBD2. CDR3 length equals 17 residues. The J segment lost 2 bases and the V segment lost 5 bases, leaving 7 bases of the junction unmatched. The CDR3 DNA reads TGTGCCAGCAGTCCTAGCGGGAGGGGAGGCCCCTACAATGAGCAGTTCTTC. Encoded protein: CASSPSGRGGPYNEQFF.

At least ten counts were recorded for this clonotype. The V gene is TRBV14, the J gene TRBJ1-5; no clear D. The V gene's germline CDR1 is SGHDN and CDR2 FVKESK. The CDR3 is 13 residues long. The V end was cut by 1 base, the J end by 5 bases, with 6 bases between. The CDR3 protein is CASSQGRDQPQHF. CDR3 coding DNA: TGTGCCAGCAGCCAAGGGCGCGATCAGCCCCAGCATTTT. Full variable domain (outside the CDR3, taken from reference TRBV14 and TRBJ1-5): EAGVTQFPSHSVIEKGQTVTLRCDPISGHDNLYWYRRVMGKEIKFLLHFVKESKQDESGMPNNRFLAERTGGTYSTLKVQPAELEDSGVYFCASSQGRDQPQHFGDGTRLSIL.

V gene TRBV7-2 combines with J gene TRBJ2-5, with D possibly matching TRBD2 (5 bases). Germline CDR1 is SGHTA and CDR2 is FQGNSA. The CDR3 length is 15 residues. The ends were cut back, 4 bases at V and 5 bases at J, with 17 bases in the middle. This CDR3 is CASSSPPSIWETQYF. For the CDR3, the DNA is TGTGCCAGCAGCTCGCCACCTAGCATCTGGGAGACCCAGTACTTC.

The chain has TRBV4-3 and TRBJ2-3; the D is unclear. In germline, CDR1 is LGHNA, CDR2 YSLEER. The CDR3 spans 17 residues. The V and J ends lost 1 base and 3 bases respectively, with 17 bases between them. For the CDR3, the DNA is TGCGCCAGCAGCCAAGGGATCCCTCCGAAGGGTACAGATACGCAGTATTTT. This gives the protein CASSQGIPPKGTDTQYF.

CDR3 protein: CASSLGGREWEETQYF. CDR3 sequence (DNA): TGTGCCAGCAGCTTAGGTGGCCGAGAATGGGAAGAGACCCAGTACTTC. The chain links TRBV7-2 to TRBJ2-5; no clear D. The CDR3 runs to 16 residues. Germline V lookup: CDR1 SGHTA, CDR2 FQGNSA. Trimming left V 1 base short and J 3 bases short, with 15 bases between.

This clonotype was counted many times. The rearrangement uses TRBV7-3 and TRBJ2-1; no definite D call. In germline, CDR1 is SGHTA, CDR2 FQGTGA. This CDR3 contains 14 residues. V was clipped by 2 bases and J by 6 bases, with 11 bases between them. The CDR3 DNA sequence: TGTGCCAGCAGCTTAGTGCCGTCGTCCAATGAGCAGTTCTTC. Translating it yields CASSLVPSSNEQFF.

This clonotype was seen more than once but under ten times. The chain combines TRBV3-1 with TRBJ1-2; D unresolved. The CDR3 sequence is 13 residues long. The V end was cut by 1 base, the J end by 8 bases, with 11 bases between. Per germline, CDR1 LGHDT and CDR2 YNNKEL (reference sequence). CDR3 loop: CASSQVSGRGYTF. The CDR3, as DNA: TGTGCCAGCAGCCAAGTATCCGGACGGGGCTACACCTTC.

This clonotype was observed a few times. V usage is TRBV6-6 and J usage is TRBJ2-7; D remains unclear. The germline V gene encodes CDR1 MNHNY and CDR2 SVGAGI (reference sequence). The CDR3 sequence is 15 residues long. Trimming removed 3 bases at V and 2 bases at J, with 14 bases between. The CDR3 DNA reads TGTGCCAGCAGTTATGGCCCCGGGTTTCCCTACGAGCAGTACTTC. It specifies CASSYGPGFPYEQYF.

The genes are TRBV11-2 and TRBJ2-5, with D unresolved. TRBJ2-7 explains the end of the DNA better; the J call may be wrong. Germline values: CDR1 SGHAT, CDR2 FQNNGV. The CDR3 extends over 16 amino acids. CDR3 residues: CASRLGLSWAYYEQYF. In DNA, the CDR3 is TGTGCCAGCAGGTTGGGGTTGAGTTGGGCATACTACGAGCAGTACTTC.

The chain recombines TRBV6-6 with TRBJ2-1; D is ambiguous. The CDR3 totals 13 residues. Germline V lookup: CDR1 MNHNY, CDR2 SVGAGI (reference sequence). Trimming removed 5 bases from V and 9 bases from J, with 14 bases in between. CDR3 bases: TGTGCCAGCAGTGACCCCGTAGCCTTTGAGCAGTTCTTC. It codes for CASSDPVAFEQFF.

The chain has TRBV14 and TRBJ2-5, with 8 positions matching TRBD1. V trimming: 3 bases; J trimming: 5 bases; junction bases outside the gene matches: 5. Germline loops: CDR1 SGHDN, CDR2 FVKESK. This CDR3 has 14 residues. The CDR3 bases are TGTGCCAGCAGCCAGACAGGGGAGGTCGAGACCCAGTACTTC. It encodes CASSQTGEVETQYF. The variable domain in full, with the rest retrieved from reference TRBV14 and TRBJ2-5, is EAGVTQFPSHSVIEKGQTVTLRCDPISGHDNLYWYRRVMGKEIKFLLHFVKESKQDESGMPNNRFLAERTGGTYSTLKVQPAELEDSGVYFCASSQTGEVETQYFGPGTRLLVL.

This chain uses TRBV29-1 with TRBJ1-1; D possibly corresponds to TRBD1 (5 bases). Per the germline V gene, CDR1 is SQVTM and CDR2 is ANQGSEA. Trimming shortened V by 0 bases and J by 5 bases, and 7 bases separated the two germline ends. The CDR3 runs to 12 residues. The CDR3 loop is CSVEEGLTEAFF. For the CDR3, the DNA is TGCAGCGTTGAAGAGGGGCTAACTGAAGCTTTCTTT.

This clonotype was observed a handful of times. The J gene is TRBJ2-1, the V gene TRBV6-6, with D unclear. Germline V gene data show CDR1 as MNHNY and CDR2 as SVGAGI (reference sequence). Trimming pared 2 bases from V and 8 bases from J, leaving 10 bases between. This CDR3 is built from 13 residues. The CDR3 loop reads CASSYAYSDEQFF. DNA of the CDR3: TGTGCCAGCAGTTACGCCTACAGCGATGAGCAGTTCTTC.

The table lists this clonotype with a few counts. The rearrangement uses TRBV27 and TRBJ1-1, with 7 bases identical to TRBD1. The CDR3 is made up of 13 amino acids. The J segment lost 4 bases and the V segment lost 6 bases, leaving 5 bases of the junction unmatched. Germline-derived CDR1 and CDR2 are MNHEY and SMNVEV (reference sequence). The CDR3 DNA reads TGTGCCAGCAGAACAGGGGCGATCACTGAAGCTTTCTTT. Amino acids: CASRTGAITEAFF.

The chain links TRBV12-3 or TRBV12-4 to TRBJ1-2; tentative D call: TRBD1 (5 bases). This CDR3 spans 12 amino acids. V was shortened by 6 bases and J by 13 bases, with 18 bases between the two germline ends. The CDR3: CASSPGLYLSTF. CDR3 nucleotides: TGTGCCAGCAGCCCGGGGCTGTATTTGAGCACCTTC.

The J gene is TRBJ2-1, the V gene TRBV20-1; D remains ambiguous. Germline assignment: CDR1 DFQATT and CDR2 SNEGSKA (reference sequence). The CDR3 is made up of 11 amino acids. The ends were cut back, 7 bases at V and 5 bases at J, with 9 bases in the middle. The CDR3 DNA sequence: TGCAGTGTGAGAGGCAACAATGAGCAGTTCTTC. Its protein product is CSVRGNNEQFF.

This chain connects TRBV28 to TRBJ2-5; D is unclear. The assigned J gene may be wrong: the sequence end matches TRBJ2-7 better. This CDR3 region has 13 residues. Germline V lookup: CDR1 MDHEN, CDR2 SYDVKM. CDR3 sequence (DNA): TGTGCCAGCAGTTTATTAGTTGAGTACGAGCAGTACTTC. Amino acids: CASSLLVEYEQYF.

This clonotype was found a few times. The chain employs TRBV9 and TRBJ2-1; possibly TRBD1 for D (5 bases). Germline lookup yields CDR1 SGDLS and CDR2 YYNGEE. The CDR3 runs to 13 residues. Trimming left V 4 bases short and J 9 bases short, with 14 bases between. CDR3 DNA: TGTGCCAGCAGCCCCCCAGGGTTCGCTGAGCAGTTCTTC. Protein sequence: CASSPPGFAEQFF. Full variable domain (rest looked up from reference TRBV9 and TRBJ2-1): DSGVTQTPKHLITATGQRVTLRCSPRSGDLSVYWYQQSLDQGLQFLIQYYNGEERAKGNILERFSAQQFPDLHSELNLSSLELGDSALYFCASSPPGFAEQFFGPGTRLTVL.